Below, 28 T cell receptor beta chains from the same sample are listed, as sequenced in a study of T cells expressing NK-cell markers. One entry per CDR3 protein, without DNA, is what TCRdb gives after re-calling the 5' RACE reads. The sample totals over 150,000 distinct CDR3 sequences; its top ten clones hold around a third. Sequencing was performed on blood T cells: a sorted CD56 or NKG2C T cell subset, CD4+ or CD8+ T cells, or bulk PBMC T cells (not recorded which). These receptors came from a woman between 45 and 60 years old in good health.

The chain employs TRBV29-1 and TRBJ2-1. CDR1 SQVTM and CDR2 ANQGSEA come from the germline V gene. There are 13 residues in the CDR3. CDR3 amino acids: CSVDDRDYNEQFF.

The V and J genes are TRBV29-1 and TRBJ2-1; the TRBD1 assignment by TCRdb is unverifiable without DNA. This CDR3 has 15 residues. The germline V gene has CDR1 SQVTM and CDR2 ANQGSEA. CDR3 region: CSVEEGQGGYNEQFF.

This chain joins TRBV7-9 and TRBJ2-3; TCRdb returns TRBD1, unconfirmable since there is no DNA. Germline assignment: CDR1 SEHNR and CDR2 FQNEAQ (reference sequence). The CDR3 contains 16 residues. This CDR3 reads CASSPGPLQGTDTQYF.

V is TRBV7-9 and J is TRBJ2-7. In germline, CDR1 is SEHNR, CDR2 FQNEAQ (reference sequence). The CDR3 consists of 12 residues. This CDR3 is CASSKESYEQYF. Supplemented by reference TRBV7-9 and TRBJ2-7, the full variable domain reads DTGVSQNPRHKITKRGQNVTFRCDPISEHNRLYWYRQTLGQGPEFLTYFQNEAQLEKSRLLSDRFSAERPKGSFSTLEIQRTEQGDSAMYLCASSKESYEQYFGPGTRLTVT.

The chain employs TRBV11-2 and TRBJ2-5. In germline, CDR1 is SGHAT, CDR2 FQNNGV. This CDR3 has 14 residues. CDR3 in amino acids: CASSLIQLQETQYF.

The V gene is TRBV7-8, the J gene TRBJ2-1; the TCRdb call, TRBD2, lacks DNA for checking. Germline-derived CDR1 and CDR2 are SGHVS and FQNEAQ. This CDR3 spans 15 amino acids. The CDR3: CASSLASLAGDGQFF.

The gene calls are TRBV12-5 and TRBJ2-1; TCRdb picks TRBD1, but there is no DNA to check that call. There are 17 residues in the CDR3. Germline V gene lookup returns CDR1 LGHNT and CDR2 FRNRAP. Here the CDR3 reads CASGLGWGQGGYNEQFF.

CDR3 sequence: CASSIGLANTDTQYF. The chain employs TRBV7-9 and TRBJ2-3; TCRdb's D call of TRBD2 is untestable without DNA. The CDR3 has 15 residues. From germline, CDR1 is SEHNR and CDR2 FQNEAQ (reference sequence).

The chain has TRBV20-1 and TRBJ2-1; TCRdb's D gene call, TRBD1, goes unchecked for lack of DNA. CDR1 and CDR2 from the germline V gene are DFQATT and SNEGSKA (reference sequence). The CDR3 covers 13 residues. This chain's CDR3 is CSARGGSAVEQFF.

This chain connects TRBV27 to TRBJ2-5; TCRdb names TRBD1, which stays unverified in the absence of DNA. Germline lookup yields CDR1 MNHEY and CDR2 SMNVEV (reference sequence). The CDR3 has 14 amino acids. The CDR3 spells CASSFLGQGETQYF.

CDR3 sequence: CASSLQGGEAFF. The J gene is TRBJ1-1, the V gene TRBV5-1; TCRdb's D call of TRBD1 is untestable without DNA. The CDR3 spans 12 residues. The V gene's germline CDR1 is SGHRS and CDR2 YFSETQ.

This chain joins TRBV5-5 and TRBJ2-5; the D gene TCRdb calls, TRBD1, cannot be checked with no DNA. The CDR3 has 17 amino acids. The germline CDR1 and CDR2 sequences are SGHKS and YYEKEE (reference sequence). The CDR3 is CASSLPEGQGTGETQYF. The entire variable domain, with the rest obtained from reference TRBV5-5 and TRBJ2-5, is as follows: DAGVTQSPTHLIKTRGQQVTLRCSPISGHKSVSWYQQVLGQGPQFIFQYYEKEERGRGNFPDRFSARQFPNYSSELNVNALLLGDSALYLCASSLPEGQGTGETQYFGPGTRLLVL.

The CDR3 region is CASSFGRSLAYNEQFF. The chain joins TRBV11-2 to TRBJ2-1. The germline gives CDR1 SGHAT, CDR2 FQNNGV. This CDR3 is built from 16 residues. Using reference TRBV11-2 and TRBJ2-1 for the parts outside the CDR3, the full variable domain is EAGVAQSPRYKIIEKRQSVAFWCNPISGHATLYWYQQILGQGPKLLIQFQNNGVVDDSQLPKDRFSAERLKGVDSTLKIQPAKLEDSAVYLCASSFGRSLAYNEQFFGPGTRLTVL.

The V call is TRBV20-1, the J call TRBJ2-2; TCRdb's D call, TRBD2, is unchecked because there is no DNA. Per the germline V gene, CDR1 is DFQATT and CDR2 is SNEGSKA (reference sequence). CDR3 size: 15 residues. CDR3 amino acids: CSANIAGEITGELFF.

The rearrangement links TRBV11-2 to TRBJ2-3; TCRdb selects TRBD1, and the lack of DNA leaves this call unchecked. The CDR3 runs to 15 residues. Germline CDR1 is SGHAT and CDR2 is FQNNGV. CDR3 protein: CASSLADRITDTQYF.

The rearrangement joins TRBV28 to TRBJ2-1; the TRBD2 assignment by TCRdb is unverifiable without DNA. The CDR3 consists of 15 residues. Germline V gene data show CDR1 as MDHEN and CDR2 as SYDVKM. CDR3 loop: CASSPTSGIYNEQFF.

The V gene is TRBV20-1, the J gene TRBJ2-7; TCRdb proposes TRBD2, but this gene call is untestable without DNA. This CDR3 spans 14 amino acids. Germline V gene sequence: CDR1 DFQATT, CDR2 SNEGSKA (reference sequence). CDR3 residues: CSARGLAGSYEQYF.

The V and J genes are TRBV7-8 and TRBJ2-4; the TCRdb call, TRBD1, lacks DNA for checking. Germline V CDR1 and CDR2: SGHVS, FQNEAQ. The CDR3 totals 13 residues. The CDR3: CASSPWQESIQYF.

V usage is TRBV27 and J usage is TRBJ2-3; there is no DNA to check the TCRdb D call of TRBD1. Germline values: CDR1 MNHEY, CDR2 SMNVEV (reference sequence). This CDR3 has 14 amino acids. CDR3: CASRGIPLTDTQYF.

This rearrangement joins TRBV13 to TRBJ2-2; there is no DNA to check the TCRdb D call of TRBD2. The V gene's germline CDR1 is PRHDT and CDR2 FYEKMQ (reference sequence). This CDR3 contains 17 residues. Here the CDR3 reads CASSALGARGNTGELFF.

The chain joins TRBV4-1 to TRBJ2-3. Germline lookup yields CDR1 MGHRA and CDR2 YSYEKL. The CDR3 runs 14 residues. The CDR3: CASSLTSSTDTQYF.

This CDR3 reads CASSQTTGVNNEQFF. The rearrangement joins TRBV7-9 to TRBJ2-1; TCRdb's D gene call, TRBD1, goes unchecked for lack of DNA. CDR3 length: 15 residues. Per the germline V gene, CDR1 is SEHNR and CDR2 is FQNEAQ (reference sequence).

This chain connects TRBV2 to TRBJ2-5; TCRdb names TRBD2, which stays unverified in the absence of DNA. CDR1 and CDR2 from the germline V gene are SNHLY and FYNNEI. This CDR3 region has 13 residues. The CDR3 here is CASLTVQTETQYF. The full variable domain, rest sourced from reference TRBV2 and TRBJ2-5, is EPEVTQTPSHQVTQMGQEVILRCVPISNHLYFYWYRQILGQKVEFLVSFYNNEISEKSEIFDDQFSVERPDGSNFTLKIRSTKLEDSAMYFCASLTVQTETQYFGPGTRLLVL.

This chain connects TRBV7-8 to TRBJ2-7; TCRdb proposes TRBD1, but this gene call is untestable without DNA. This CDR3 contains 14 residues. Germline V gene sequence: CDR1 SGHVS, CDR2 FQNEAQ. The CDR3 sequence is CASSLEAGAYEQYF.

This chain uses TRBV5-1 with TRBJ1-1. The CDR3 consists of 14 residues. The germline V gene has CDR1 SGHRS and CDR2 YFSETQ. CDR3 amino acids: CASSLALSNTEAFF.

V usage is TRBV12-3 or TRBV12-4 and J usage is TRBJ1-1; TCRdb designates TRBD1, a call that cannot be tested without DNA. There are 18 residues in the CDR3. The CDR3 protein is CASSLKWGQGTSNTEAFF.

The rearrangement uses TRBV9 and TRBJ2-2. Germline assignment: CDR1 SGDLS and CDR2 YYNGEE. CDR3 size: 12 residues. CDR3 sequence reads: CASSLRSGELFF. The full variable domain, rest sourced from reference TRBV9 and TRBJ2-2, is DSGVTQTPKHLITATGQRVTLRCSPRSGDLSVYWYQQSLDQGLQFLIQYYNGEERAKGNILERFSAQQFPDLHSELNLSSLELGDSALYFCASSLRSGELFFGEGSRLTVL.

V usage is TRBV27 and J usage is TRBJ2-1. This CDR3 comprises 14 residues. Germline lookup yields CDR1 MNHEY and CDR2 SMNVEV (reference sequence). CDR3 sequence: CASSSLDLDNEQFF.